This T cell receptor beta chain was identified in a study of cytomegalovirus exposure and HLA in healthy donors. Study information: Early on, a data release was issued that held some 91 million unique TCRs from HLA-typed donors.

Regarding the study as a whole: Information on immune exposure was restricted to one variable (CMV serostatus). In a later analysis, at a false discovery rate of 0.05, 17,000 or so TCR beta sequences were associated with HLA alleles.

This CDR3 contains 15 residues. The V gene's germline CDR1 is SGDLS and CDR2 YYNGEE. J gave up 5 bases and V 4 bases, and 11 bases lay outside the gene matches. Amplification used 60 Vbeta primers and 13 Jbeta primers. Produced via immunoSEQ multiplex PCR; TCRdb's table is partial and in-frame only. The sample holds fewer than 150,000 clones; 60% to 80% are singletons and the top ten take more than 4.5%. To note about this clone: As yet, its antigen is unknown.

In nominal health when sampled, donors likely had unrecorded immune exposures nonetheless. The chain recombines TRBV9 with TRBJ1-1; TRBD1 matches at 7 bases. This sequence originates from a woman aged 45-65 years in good health and CMV-seronegative. The specimen was PBMCs. CDR3 sequence: CASSTTTGLYTEAFF. In DNA, the CDR3 is TGTGCCAGCAGCACAACGACAGGGTTGTATACTGAAGCTTTCTTT.